This passage covers 12 T cell receptor beta chains from one sample sequenced in a study of T cell repertoires in cytomegalovirus infection. TCRdb processed the reads anew with MiXCR; each CDR3 protein has one entry. The table has some 350,000 distinct CDR3 sequences, under 35% seen once. Their cognate antigens are unknown. This specimen was cultured PBMCs, taken from culture after CMV antigen stimulation. The source of these receptors is a human donor in good health (CMV status not recorded). Some clones in this sample may be carry-over from other donors' samples.

This clonotype showed up just a few times. The chain recombines TRBV15 with TRBJ2-6; a possible D gene is TRBD2 (5 bases). Germline-derived CDR1 and CDR2 are LNHNV and YYDKDF (reference sequence). CDR3 length: 20 residues. The V end was cut by 0 bases, the J end by 0 bases, with 18 bases between. The DNA for the CDR3 is TGTGCCACCAGCAGAGATTGGGAACAGACTACCGCCTCTGGGGCCAACGTCCTGACTTTC. This codes for CATSRDWEQTTASGANVLTF.

V is TRBV27 and J is TRBJ1-1; 7 nucleotides line up with TRBD1. Looked up from germline, CDR1 is MNHEY and CDR2 is SMNVEV (reference sequence). With 7 bases clipped from V and 2 bases from J, the junction kept 16 bases outside the gene matches. The CDR3 loop spans 17 amino acids. The CDR3 sequence: CASTSRGAGGRNTEAFF. Written as DNA, the CDR3 is TGTGCCAGCACCTCCCGGGGCGCAGGGGGGCGCAACACTGAAGCTTTCTTT.

The chain combines TRBV7-3 with TRBJ1-6; D gene ambiguous. V lost 6 bases, J lost 5 bases, and 8 bases lay in between. The CDR3 runs 13 residues. Germline CDR1 SGHTA, CDR2 FQGTGA. CDR3 sequence reads: CASSSQNNSPLHF. The CDR3 DNA reads TGTGCCAGCAGTTCCCAGAATAATTCACCCCTCCACTTT. Together with reference TRBV7-3 and TRBJ1-6, the CDR3 gives the full variable domain: GAGVSQTPSNKVTEKGKYVELRCDPISGHTALYWYRQSLGQGPEFLIYFQGTGAADDSGLPNDRFFAVRPEGSVSTLKIQRTERGDSAVYLCASSSQNNSPLHFGNGTRLTVT.

Note on this clonotype: It may be a read error: a sequence one base away is much more abundant. The chain joins TRBV9 to TRBJ1-2, with a weak D call TRBD1 (5 bases). The CDR3 runs to 11 residues. Between the trimmed V and J ends, which lost 4 bases and 13 bases, there was a span of 14 bases. Germline lookup yields CDR1 SGDLS and CDR2 YYNGEE. CDR3 sequence (DNA): TGTGCCAGCAGCCCCCTAGGGGTATCCACCTTC. Translation: CASSPLGVSTF.

The genes are TRBV27 and TRBJ2-3; D ambiguous. CDR3 length: 15 residues. CDR1 and CDR2 from the germline V gene are MNHEY and SMNVEV (reference sequence). Between the trimmed V and J ends, which lost 6 bases and 2 bases, there was a span of 15 bases. The DNA of the CDR3 is TGTGCCAGCAGCCTCACTATACTTCACACAGATACGCAGTATTTT. This sequence encodes CASSLTILHTDTQYF.

This chain uses TRBV5-8 with TRBJ1-2, with D unclear. Germline V CDR1 and CDR2: SGHTS, YDEGEE. CDR3 length equals 14 residues. Trimming pared 0 bases from V and 3 bases from J, leaving 9 bases between. CDR3 amino acids: CASSLGESHYGYTF. In nucleotides, the CDR3 is TGTGCCAGCAGCTTGGGGGAATCCCACTATGGCTACACCTTC.

For the CDR3, the DNA is TGTGCCAGCAGCTTACGGACAGGGAGGAGGACTGAAGCTTTCTTT. Protein sequence: CASSLRTGRRTEAFF. V and J are TRBV7-8 and TRBJ1-1; 8 nucleotides agree with TRBD1. V lost 2 bases and J lost 5; bases outside the gene matches: 7. The CDR3 sequence is 15 residues long. CDR1 is SGHVS and CDR2 is FQNEAQ in the germline V gene. The full variable domain, with the rest looked up from reference TRBV7-8 and TRBJ1-1, is GAGVSQSPRYKVAKRGQDVALRCDPISGHVSLFWYQQALGQGPEFLTYFQNEAQLDKSGLPSDRFFAERPEGSVSTLKIQRTQQEDSAVYLCASSLRTGRRTEAFFGQGTRLTVV.

J is TRBJ2-1 and V is TRBV20-1; tentative D call: TRBD2 (5 bases). CDR1 is DFQATT and CDR2 is SNEGSKA in the germline V gene (reference sequence). V was pared by 6 bases and J by 4 bases, with 16 bases between. CDR3 length: 14 residues. CDR3 loop: CSAPLGSWYNEQFF. The CDR3 coding sequence is TGCAGTGCCCCCTTGGGGAGTTGGTACAATGAGCAGTTCTTC.

This clonotype was seen a handful of times. This rearrangement joins TRBV20-1 to TRBJ1-5, with D tentatively TRBD1 (5 bases). The CDR3 runs 18 residues. CDR1 is DFQATT, CDR2 SNEGSKA, per germline (reference sequence). V shed 2 bases and J shed 0 bases, with 20 bases lying between them. CDR3 nucleotides: TGCAGTGCTAGAAATCCTGGGGCAGCTTCGTATAGCAATCAGCCCCAGCATTTT. It translates to CSARNPGAASYSNQPQHF.

V and J are TRBV7-3 and TRBJ1-1; 7 bases fit TRBD1. Looked up from germline, CDR1 is SGHTA and CDR2 is FQGTGA. V shed 5 bases, J shed 5 bases, and the junction held 11 bases outside the gene matches. The CDR3 runs 15 residues. The CDR3 loop reads CASSPQAQGGTEAFF. Here the CDR3 DNA reads TGTGCCAGCAGCCCACAGGCGCAGGGGGGAACTGAAGCTTTCTTT.

This chain joins TRBV12-3 or TRBV12-4 and TRBJ2-3; 7 bases match TRBD2. After removal of 9 bases from V and 0 bases from J, the junction contained 6 bases not matched to a gene. The CDR3 length is 14 residues. The CDR3 nucleotides read TGTGCCAGTGCTCTGGGGGGGAGCACAGATACGCAGTATTTT. Protein sequence: CASALGGSTDTQYF.

The V call is TRBV27, the J call TRBJ1-6; D is unresolved. The length of the CDR3 is 14 residues. Trimming cost V 3 bases and J 7 bases, with 10 bases left between them. Germline V gene data show CDR1 as MNHEY and CDR2 as SMNVEV (reference sequence). CDR3 amino acids: CASSFGGFNSPLHF. The CDR3 coding sequence is TGTGCCAGCAGTTTCGGCGGGTTCAATTCACCCCTCCACTTT.